The sequence of this TCR beta chain was determined in a study of identical twins. This clonotype turned up a few times. Everyone who gave samples was a healthy Caucasian. Through template switching, a universal primer site was introduced, and the cDNA contained unique molecular identifiers. TCRdb fed the 5' RACE reads into MiXCR, producing one record per CDR3 protein. The table shows some 1,700,000 distinct CDR3 sequences, with about 31% occurring only once. The TCR originated in a newborn girl in good health. Material for sequencing was cord blood.

CDR3 coding DNA: TGCAGTGCGGATATAGCGGGGGGGCGGGAGACCCAGTACTTC. It encodes CSADIAGGRETQYF. The rearrangement links TRBV20-1 to TRBJ2-4; 11 nucleotides align to TRBD2. The J call could be wrong; TRBJ2-5 is a better fit for the DNA end. There are 14 residues in the CDR3. Germline CDR1 DFQATT, CDR2 SNEGSKA (reference sequence).